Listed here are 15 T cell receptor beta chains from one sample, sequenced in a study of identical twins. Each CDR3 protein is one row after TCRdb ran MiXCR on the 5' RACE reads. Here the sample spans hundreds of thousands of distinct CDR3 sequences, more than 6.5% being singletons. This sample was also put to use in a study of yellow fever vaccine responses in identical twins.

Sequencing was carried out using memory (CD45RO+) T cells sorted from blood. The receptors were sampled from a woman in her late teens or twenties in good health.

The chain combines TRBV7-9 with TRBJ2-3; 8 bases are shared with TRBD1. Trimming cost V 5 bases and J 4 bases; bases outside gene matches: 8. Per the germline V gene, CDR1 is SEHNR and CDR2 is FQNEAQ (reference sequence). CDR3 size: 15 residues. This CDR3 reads CASSEWTGWSDTQYF. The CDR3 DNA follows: TGTGCCAGCAGCGAATGGACAGGGTGGTCAGATACGCAGTATTTT.

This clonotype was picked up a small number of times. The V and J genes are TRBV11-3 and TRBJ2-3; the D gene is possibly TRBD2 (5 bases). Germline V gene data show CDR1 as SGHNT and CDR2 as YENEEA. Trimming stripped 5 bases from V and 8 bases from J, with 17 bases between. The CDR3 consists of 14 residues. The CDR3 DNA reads TGTGCCAGCAGCACAGTAACGGGGATGGGTACGCAGTATTTT. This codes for CASSTVTGMGTQYF.

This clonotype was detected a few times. The CDR3 sequence: CSVETSGTIGETQYF. The CDR3 nucleotides are TGCAGTGTTGAGACTAGCGGGACGATCGGGGAGACCCAGTACTTC. V and J are TRBV20-1 and TRBJ2-5, with 11 bases identical to TRBD2. The CDR3 has 15 residues. Losses at the gene ends were 7 bases for V and 5 bases for J; bases not matched to a gene: 12. Germline V gene data show CDR1 as DFQATT and CDR2 as SNEGSKA (reference sequence).

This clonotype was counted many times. The CDR3 reads CASSEAVNRNTEAFF. The CDR3 nucleotides read TGTGCCAGCAGTGAAGCGGTAAACCGGAACACTGAAGCTTTCTTT. The chain uses TRBV2 and TRBJ1-1, with D unresolved. The germline CDR1 and CDR2 sequences are SNHLY and FYNNEI. The germline V and J ends were trimmed by 0 bases and 1 base, with 9 bases remaining between them. The CDR3 is 15 residues long.

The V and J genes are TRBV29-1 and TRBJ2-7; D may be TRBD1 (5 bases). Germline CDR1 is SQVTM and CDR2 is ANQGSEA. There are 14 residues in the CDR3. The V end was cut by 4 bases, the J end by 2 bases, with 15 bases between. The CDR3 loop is CSVVSGALTYEQYF. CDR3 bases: TGCAGCGTTGTTTCTGGGGCCCTTACCTACGAGCAGTACTTC.

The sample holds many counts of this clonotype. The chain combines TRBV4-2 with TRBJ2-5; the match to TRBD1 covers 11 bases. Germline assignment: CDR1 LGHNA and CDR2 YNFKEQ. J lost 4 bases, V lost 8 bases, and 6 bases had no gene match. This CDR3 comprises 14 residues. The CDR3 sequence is CASGGQGASETQYF. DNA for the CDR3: TGTGCCAGCGGTGGACAGGGGGCTTCAGAGACCCAGTACTTC.

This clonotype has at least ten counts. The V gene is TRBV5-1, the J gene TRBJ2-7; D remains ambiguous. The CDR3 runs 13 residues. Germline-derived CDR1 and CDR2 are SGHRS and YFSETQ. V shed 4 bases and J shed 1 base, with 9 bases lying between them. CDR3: CASSVSDSYEQYF. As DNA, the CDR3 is TGCGCCAGCAGCGTTTCCGATTCCTACGAGCAGTACTTC.

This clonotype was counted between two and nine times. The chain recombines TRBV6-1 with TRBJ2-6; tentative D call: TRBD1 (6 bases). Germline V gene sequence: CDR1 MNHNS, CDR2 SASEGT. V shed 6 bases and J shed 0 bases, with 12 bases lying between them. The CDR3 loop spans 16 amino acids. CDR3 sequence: CASSGQPGSGANVLTF. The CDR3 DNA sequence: TGTGCCAGCAGCGGACAGCCGGGCTCTGGGGCCAACGTCCTGACTTTC.

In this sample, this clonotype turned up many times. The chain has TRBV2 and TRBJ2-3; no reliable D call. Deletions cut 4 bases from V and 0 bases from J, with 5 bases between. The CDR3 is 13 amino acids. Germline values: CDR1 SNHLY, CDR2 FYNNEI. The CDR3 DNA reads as TGTGCCAGCAGTGCACAGAGCACAGATACGCAGTATTTT. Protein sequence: CASSAQSTDTQYF.

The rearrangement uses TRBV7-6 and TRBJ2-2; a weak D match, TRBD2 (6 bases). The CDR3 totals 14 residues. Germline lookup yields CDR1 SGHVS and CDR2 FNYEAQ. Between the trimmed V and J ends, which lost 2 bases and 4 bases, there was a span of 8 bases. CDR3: CASSLMGGTGELFF. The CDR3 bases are TGTGCCAGCAGCTTAATGGGAGGCACCGGGGAGCTGTTTTTT. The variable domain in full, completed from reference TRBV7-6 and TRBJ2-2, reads GAGVSQSPRYKVTKRGQDVALRCDPISGHVSLYWYRQALGQGPEFLTYFNYEAQQDKSGLPNDRFSAERPEGSISTLTIQRTEQRDSAMYRCASSLMGGTGELFFGEGSRLTVL.

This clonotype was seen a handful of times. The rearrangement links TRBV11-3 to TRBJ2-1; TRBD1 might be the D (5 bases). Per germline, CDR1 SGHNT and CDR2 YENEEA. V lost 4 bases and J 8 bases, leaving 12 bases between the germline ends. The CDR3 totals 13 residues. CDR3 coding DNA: TGTGCCAGCAGCTCCGCCAGGGTCCATGAGCAGTTCTTC. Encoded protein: CASSSARVHEQFF. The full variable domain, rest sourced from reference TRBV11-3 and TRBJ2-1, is EAGVVQSPRYKIIEKKQPVAFWCNPISGHNTLYWYLQNLGQGPELLIRYENEEAVDDSQLPKDRFSAERLKGVDSTLKIQPAELGDSAVYLCASSSARVHEQFFGPGTRLTVL.

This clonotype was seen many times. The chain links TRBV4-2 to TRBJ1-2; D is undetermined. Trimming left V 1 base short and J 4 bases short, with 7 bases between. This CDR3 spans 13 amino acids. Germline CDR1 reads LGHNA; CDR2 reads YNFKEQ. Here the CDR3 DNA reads TGTGCCAGCAGCCAAGGTGAGAGCTATGGCTACACCTTC. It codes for CASSQGESYGYTF.

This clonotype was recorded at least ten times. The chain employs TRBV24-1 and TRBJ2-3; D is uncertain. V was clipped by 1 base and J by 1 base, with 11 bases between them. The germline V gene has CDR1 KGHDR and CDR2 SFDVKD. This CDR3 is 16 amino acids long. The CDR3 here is CATSDFFRSGTDTQYF. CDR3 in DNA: TGTGCCACCAGTGATTTTTTTCGTTCGGGCACAGATACGCAGTATTTT.

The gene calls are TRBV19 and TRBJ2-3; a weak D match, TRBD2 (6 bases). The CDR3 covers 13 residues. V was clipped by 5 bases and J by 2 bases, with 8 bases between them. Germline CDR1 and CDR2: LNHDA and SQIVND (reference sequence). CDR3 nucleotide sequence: TGTGCCAGTAGTGGGCGGGACACAGATACGCAGTATTTT. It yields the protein CASSGRDTDTQYF.

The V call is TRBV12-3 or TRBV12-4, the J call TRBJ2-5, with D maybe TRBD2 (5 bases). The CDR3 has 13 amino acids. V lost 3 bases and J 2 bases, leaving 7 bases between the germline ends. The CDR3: CASSFGRQETQYF. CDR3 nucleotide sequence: TGTGCCAGCAGTTTTGGGAGACAAGAGACCCAGTACTTC.